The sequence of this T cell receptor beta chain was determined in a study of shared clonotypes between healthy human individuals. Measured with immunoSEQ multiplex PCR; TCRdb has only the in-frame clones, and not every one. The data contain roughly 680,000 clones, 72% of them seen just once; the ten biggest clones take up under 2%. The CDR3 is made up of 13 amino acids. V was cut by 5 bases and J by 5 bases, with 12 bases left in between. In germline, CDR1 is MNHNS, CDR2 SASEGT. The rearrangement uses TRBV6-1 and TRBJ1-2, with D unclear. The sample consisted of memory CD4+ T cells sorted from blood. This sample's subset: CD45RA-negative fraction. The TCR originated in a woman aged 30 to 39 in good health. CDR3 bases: TGTGCCAGCAGTACCGGATTCGGGTATGGCTACACCTTC. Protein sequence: CASSTGFGYGYTF.